The 24 T cell receptor beta chains reported below all come from one sample, sequenced in a study of blood T cell repertoires in COVID-19. The repertoire was sequenced with immunoSEQ multiplex PCR; TCRdb's copy has only in-frame clones and lacks some. The sample has about 110,000 clones; about 90% are singletons. Sequenced material: peripheral blood. The source of these receptors is a woman between 45 and 60 years old with active or convalescent COVID-19.

This rearrangement joins TRBV19 to TRBJ2-3; TRBD2 is a possible D gene (6 bases). In germline, CDR1 is LNHDA, CDR2 SQIVND (reference sequence). V lost 10 bases and J 5 bases, leaving 10 bases between the germline ends. There are 11 residues in the CDR3. CDR3 nucleotide sequence: TGTGCCATTGGAGCGGGAGATACGCAGTATTTT. It specifies CAIGAGDTQYF.

The V and J genes are TRBV6-2 or TRBV6-3 and TRBJ2-7; D perhaps matches TRBD1 (6 bases). The CDR3 extends over 17 amino acids. Between the trimmed V and J ends, which lost 0 bases and 4 bases, there was a span of 19 bases. Germline-derived CDR1 and CDR2 are MNHEY and SVGEGT. The CDR3 sequence: CASSYSPRGSTGYEQYF. The CDR3 region has the DNA TGTGCCAGCAGTTACTCGCCCAGGGGATCCACCGGGTACGAGCAGTACTTC.

The chain has TRBV7-9 and TRBJ2-5; no clear D gene. This CDR3 is built from 12 residues. Looked up from germline, CDR1 is SEHNR and CDR2 is FQNEAQ (reference sequence). Deletions cut 3 bases from V and 6 bases from J, with 8 bases between. The CDR3 region has the DNA TGTGCCAGCAGCTTGATCGAGAAGACCCAGTACTTC. Its translation: CASSLIEKTQYF.

CDR3 nucleotide sequence: TGTGCCAGTAAGACCACAAGACAGGGGGCGAACACTGAAGCTTTCTTT. Translation: CASKTTRQGANTEAFF. The rearrangement uses TRBV19 and TRBJ1-1; 10 bases agree with TRBD1. Per the germline V gene, CDR1 is LNHDA and CDR2 is SQIVND (reference sequence). V lost 7 bases and J lost 1; bases outside the gene matches: 9. This CDR3 comprises 16 residues.

The chain carries TRBV7-9 and TRBJ2-7; 8 bases are a match to TRBD1. The V gene's germline CDR1 is SEHNR and CDR2 FQNEAQ (reference sequence). CDR3 size: 14 residues. Losses at the gene ends were 5 bases for V and 5 bases for J; bases not matched to a gene: 8. The CDR3 loop reads CASSNPRDRHEQYF. The CDR3 nucleotides read TGTGCCAGCAGCAACCCCCGGGACAGGCACGAGCAGTACTTC. Full variable domain (outside the CDR3, taken from reference TRBV7-9 and TRBJ2-7): DTGVSQNPRHKITKRGQNVTFRCDPISEHNRLYWYRQTLGQGPEFLTYFQNEAQLEKSRLLSDRFSAERPKGSFSTLEIQRTEQGDSAMYLCASSNPRDRHEQYFGPGTRLTVT.

The chain uses TRBV5-4 and TRBJ2-3; D gene ambiguous. The CDR3 runs 12 residues. Trimming took 2 bases from V and 4 from J, leaving 5 bases between them. The germline V gene has CDR1 SGHNT and CDR2 YYREEE (reference sequence). The chain's CDR3 is CASSFFPDTQYF. In nucleotides, the CDR3 is TGTGCCAGCAGCTTCTTCCCAGATACGCAGTATTTT.

V usage is TRBV7-9 and J usage is TRBJ1-6; perhaps TRBD1 as D (5 bases). Germline assignment: CDR1 SEHNR and CDR2 FQNEAQ (reference sequence). Deletions cut 2 bases from V and 5 bases from J, with 13 bases between. CDR3 length equals 16 residues. The CDR3 bases are TGTGCCAGCAGCTTATGGAGGGGAGGCAATAATTCACCCCTCCACTTT. Translated, it gives CASSLWRGGNNSPLHF. Together with reference TRBV7-9 and TRBJ1-6, the CDR3 gives the full variable domain: DTGVSQNPRHKITKRGQNVTFRCDPISEHNRLYWYRQTLGQGPEFLTYFQNEAQLEKSRLLSDRFSAERPKGSFSTLEIQRTEQGDSAMYLCASSLWRGGNNSPLHFGNGTRLTVT.

This chain links TRBV3-1 (or the pseudogene TRBV3-2) with TRBJ2-3; weak D call: TRBD2 (6 bases). CDR3 length: 15 residues. V lost 3 bases to trimming and J lost 0 bases, with 10 bases between them. From germline, CDR1 is LGHDT and CDR2 YNNKEL (reference sequence). The CDR3 nucleotides read TGTGCCAGCAGCCATCGGAGGGGCAGCACAGATACGCAGTATTTT. Translating it yields CASSHRRGSTDTQYF.

The chain has TRBV29-1 and TRBJ2-5, with 10 bases identical to TRBD1. Trimming took 4 bases from V and 10 from J; bases not matched to a gene: 9. Germline assignment: CDR1 SQVTM and CDR2 ANQGSEA. This CDR3 spans 13 amino acids. The CDR3 here is CSVGKGTGVDQYF. The CDR3 DNA sequence: TGCAGCGTTGGGAAGGGGACAGGGGTGGACCAGTACTTC.

V is TRBV5-1 and J is TRBJ2-6; a weak D match, TRBD2 (6 bases). V lost 4 bases and J lost 1, with 12 bases in between. Germline-derived CDR1 and CDR2 are SGHRS and YFSETQ. The CDR3 consists of 16 residues. CDR3 protein: CASSPGASSGANVLTF. Written as DNA, the CDR3 is TGCGCCAGCAGCCCGGGAGCTAGTTCTGGGGCCAACGTCCTGACTTTC.

The chain carries TRBV7-6 and TRBJ2-7; D gene uncertain. This CDR3 comprises 13 residues. Germline V CDR1 and CDR2: SGHVS, FNYEAQ. V lost 2 bases and J 7 bases, leaving 12 bases between the germline ends. The CDR3 sequence: CASSLSKFREQYF. CDR3 sequence (DNA): TGTGCCAGCAGCTTATCTAAGTTTCGTGAGCAGTACTTC. Looking up the rest from reference TRBV7-6 and TRBJ2-7 gives the full variable domain: GAGVSQSPRYKVTKRGQDVALRCDPISGHVSLYWYRQALGQGPEFLTYFNYEAQQDKSGLPNDRFSAERPEGSISTLTIQRTEQRDSAMYRCASSLSKFREQYFGPGTRLTVT.

V and J are TRBV5-1 and TRBJ1-1; TRBD1 is a possible D gene (6 bases). CDR3 length: 15 amino acids. In germline, CDR1 is SGHRS, CDR2 YFSETQ. The V end was cut by 7 bases, the J end by 4 bases, with 20 bases between. Written as DNA, the CDR3 is TGCGCCAGCTCACGGGCAGGGGACCCATTCACTGAAGCTTTCTTT. Amino acid sequence: CASSRAGDPFTEAFF.

The CDR3, as DNA: TGTGCCAGCAGCTTAACAGGGACTAGCGGGGGGTTCACAGATACGCAGTATTTT. It translates to CASSLTGTSGGFTDTQYF. The J gene is TRBJ2-3, the V gene TRBV7-3; 15 bases agree with TRBD2. After removal of 0 bases from V and 2 bases from J, the junction contained 3 bases not matched to a gene. The CDR3 totals 18 residues. From germline, CDR1 is SGHTA and CDR2 FQGTGA. Drawing the rest from reference TRBV7-3 and TRBJ2-3, the complete variable domain is GAGVSQTPSNKVTEKGKYVELRCDPISGHTALYWYRQSLGQGPEFLIYFQGTGAADDSGLPNDRFFAVRPEGSVSTLKIQRTERGDSAVYLCASSLTGTSGGFTDTQYFGPGTRLTVL.

The CDR3 sequence: CASSFRPGNEQFF. Written as DNA, the CDR3 is TGTGCCAGCAGCTTTAGGCCGGGGAATGAGCAGTTCTTC. The chain carries TRBV7-2 and TRBJ2-1, with a possible D match to TRBD2 (5 bases). With 3 bases removed from V and 7 bases from J, the gap between germline ends came to 10 bases. Germline-derived CDR1 and CDR2 are SGHTA and FQGNSA. CDR3 length: 13 amino acids.

Only one count was recorded for this clone. This sequence joins TRBV28 and TRBJ2-1; tentatively, D is TRBD2 (6 bases). The length of the CDR3 is 13 residues. Per germline, CDR1 MDHEN and CDR2 SYDVKM. Trimming shortened V by 7 bases and J by 10 bases, and 17 bases separated the two germline ends. CDR3 bases: TGTGCCAGCACCCGGGAGACCATCCGAGAGCAGTTCTTC. As protein: CASTRETIREQFF.

The chain uses TRBV6-2 or TRBV6-3 and TRBJ2-7, with a possible D match to TRBD1 (5 bases). Germline CDR1 is MNHEY and CDR2 is SVGEGT. CDR3 length: 14 residues. The V and J ends lost 0 bases and 5 bases respectively, with 11 bases between them. The CDR3 bases are TGTGCCAGCAGTTACTCATCTCGCAGGGACGAGCAGTACTTC. This sequence encodes CASSYSSRRDEQYF.

V is TRBV6-1 and J is TRBJ2-4, with a possible D match to TRBD1 (6 bases). Trimming left V 2 bases short and J 4 bases short, with 12 bases between. Per germline, CDR1 MNHNS and CDR2 SASEGT. This CDR3 is 15 amino acids long. The CDR3 DNA is TGTGCCAGCAGTGAATCGGACAGAGAGAAAAACATTCAGTACTTC. It encodes CASSESDREKNIQYF.

This clone was seen only once. The chain employs TRBV4-2 and TRBJ1-2; 7 bases match TRBD1. Per germline, CDR1 LGHNA and CDR2 YNFKEQ. The CDR3 runs to 17 residues. The ends lost 0 bases at V and 4 bases at J; junction bases unmatched: 11. CDR3 coding DNA: TGTGCCAGCAGCCAAGATAAGGGGGACAGTCTAGGCTATGGCTACACCTTC. Protein product: CASSQDKGDSLGYGYTF.

V is TRBV15 and J is TRBJ2-5; TRBD1 matches at 7 bases. The CDR3 sequence is 15 residues long. Germline V gene sequence: CDR1 LNHNV, CDR2 YYDKDF (reference sequence). J gave up 1 base and V 4 bases, and 6 bases lay outside the gene matches. CDR3 loop: CATSTPGQIQETQYF. CDR3 in DNA: TGTGCCACCAGCACACCGGGACAGATCCAAGAGACCCAGTACTTC.

This clone was picked up a small number of times. This sequence joins TRBV6-6 and TRBJ1-1; 8 positions match TRBD1. There are 13 residues in the CDR3. Germline V lookup: CDR1 MNHNY, CDR2 SVGAGI (reference sequence). After removal of 4 bases from V and 4 bases from J, the junction contained 2 bases not matched to a gene. CDR3 sequence reads: CASSSTGGTEAFF. The CDR3 DNA is TGTGCCAGCAGTTCAACAGGGGGCACTGAAGCTTTCTTT.

This chain joins TRBV2 and TRBJ2-3, with 9 bases identical to TRBD1. The germline V gene encodes CDR1 SNHLY and CDR2 FYNNEI. The CDR3 has 12 amino acids. Trimming took 6 bases from V and 5 from J; bases not matched to a gene: 0. The DNA for the CDR3 is TGTGCCAGCAGGACAGGGGGAGATACGCAGTATTTT. Amino acids: CASRTGGDTQYF. Full variable domain (missing parts from reference TRBV2 and TRBJ2-3): EPEVTQTPSHQVTQMGQEVILRCVPISNHLYFYWYRQILGQKVEFLVSFYNNEISEKSEIFDDQFSVERPDGSNFTLKIRSTKLEDSAMYFCASRTGGDTQYFGPGTRLTVL.

The gene calls are TRBV10-3 and TRBJ1-3; TRBD1 is a possible D gene (6 bases). V was shortened by 6 bases and J by 4 bases, with 19 bases between the two germline ends. In germline, CDR1 is ENHRY, CDR2 SYGVKD. The CDR3 loop spans 16 amino acids. CDR3 in DNA: TGTGCCATCAGAAGAGAGCCGGGCCAGGGGGGAAACACCATATATTTT. Its translation: CAIRREPGQGGNTIYF.

This chain joins TRBV28 and TRBJ1-2; 7 bases are a match to TRBD1. V lost 5 bases to trimming and J lost 4 bases; unmatched junction nucleotides: 4. Germline lookup yields CDR1 MDHEN and CDR2 SYDVKM. The CDR3 runs to 13 residues. CDR3 DNA sequence: TGTGCCAGCAGTGGAACAGGGGCCTATGGCTACACCTTC. As protein: CASSGTGAYGYTF.

V gene TRBV4-2 combines with J gene TRBJ1-4, with 10 bases aligning to TRBD1. J was trimmed by 10 bases and V by 5 bases; bases with no gene match: 10. From germline, CDR1 is LGHNA and CDR2 YNFKEQ. The CDR3 is 15 amino acids. The CDR3 DNA reads TGTGCCAGCAGCGCGAGACAGGGGGCGGCCCCAAAACTGTTTTTT. Translating gives CASSARQGAAPKLFF.